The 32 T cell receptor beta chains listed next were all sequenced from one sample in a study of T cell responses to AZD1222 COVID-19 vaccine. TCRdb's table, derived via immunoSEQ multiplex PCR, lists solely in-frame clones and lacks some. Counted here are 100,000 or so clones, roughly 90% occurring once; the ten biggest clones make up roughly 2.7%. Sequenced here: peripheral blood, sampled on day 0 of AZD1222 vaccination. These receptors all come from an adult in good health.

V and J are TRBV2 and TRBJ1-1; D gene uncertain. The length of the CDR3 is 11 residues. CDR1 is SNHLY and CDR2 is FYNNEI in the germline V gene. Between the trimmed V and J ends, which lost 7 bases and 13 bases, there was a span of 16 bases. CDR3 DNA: TGTGCCAGCACGGTTGGGCACCTCGTTTTCTTT. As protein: CASTVGHLVFF. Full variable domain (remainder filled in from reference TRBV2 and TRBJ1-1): EPEVTQTPSHQVTQMGQEVILRCVPISNHLYFYWYRQILGQKVEFLVSFYNNEISEKSEIFDDQFSVERPDGSNFTLKIRSTKLEDSAMYFCASTVGHLVFFGQGTRLTVV.

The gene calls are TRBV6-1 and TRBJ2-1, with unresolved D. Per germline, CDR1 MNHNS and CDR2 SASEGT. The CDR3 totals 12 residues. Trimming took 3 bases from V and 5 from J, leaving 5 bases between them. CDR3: CASSDPNNEQFF. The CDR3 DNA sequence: TGTGCCAGCAGTGACCCTAACAATGAGCAGTTCTTC.

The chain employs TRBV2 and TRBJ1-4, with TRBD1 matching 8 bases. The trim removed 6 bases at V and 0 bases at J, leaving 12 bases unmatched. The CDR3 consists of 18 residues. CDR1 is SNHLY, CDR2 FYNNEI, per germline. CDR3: CASSEQGELGATNEKLFF. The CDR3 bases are TGTGCCAGCAGCGAACAGGGGGAGCTGGGTGCAACTAATGAAAAACTGTTTTTT.

CDR3 sequence: CASKTGGYGYTF. The CDR3, as DNA: TGTGCCAGTAAAACAGGGGGGTATGGCTACACCTTC. The chain links TRBV27 to TRBJ1-2; 8 bases agree with TRBD1. The junction had 5 bases not matched to a gene; V was cut back by 9 bases and J by 5 bases. From germline, CDR1 is MNHEY and CDR2 SMNVEV (reference sequence). The length of the CDR3 is 12 residues.

CDR3 DNA: TGTGCCAGCAGCCCTGGGACAGCGAACTATGGCTACACCTTC. Translation gives CASSPGTANYGYTF. The chain uses TRBV3-1 (or the pseudogene TRBV3-2) and TRBJ1-2; TRBD1 matches at 7 bases. CDR3 size: 14 residues. The germline V gene has CDR1 LGHDT and CDR2 YNNKEL (reference sequence). Germline trimming cut 4 bases from V and 2 bases from J; bases unmatched to any gene: 4.

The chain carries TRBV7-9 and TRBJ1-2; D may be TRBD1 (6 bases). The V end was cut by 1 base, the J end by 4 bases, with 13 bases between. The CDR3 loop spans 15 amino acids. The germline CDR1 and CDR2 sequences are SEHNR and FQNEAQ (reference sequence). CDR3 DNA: TGTGCCAGCAGCTTAGGGATGGACAGCCTCTATGGCTACACCTTC. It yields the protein CASSLGMDSLYGYTF.

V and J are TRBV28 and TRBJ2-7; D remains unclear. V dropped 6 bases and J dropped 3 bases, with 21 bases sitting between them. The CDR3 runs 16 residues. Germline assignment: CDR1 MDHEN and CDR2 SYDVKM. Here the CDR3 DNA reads TGTGCCAGCAGCCCGCCCCCGCTTTTGGTGGTCTACGAGCAGTACTTC. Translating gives CASSPPPLLVVYEQYF.

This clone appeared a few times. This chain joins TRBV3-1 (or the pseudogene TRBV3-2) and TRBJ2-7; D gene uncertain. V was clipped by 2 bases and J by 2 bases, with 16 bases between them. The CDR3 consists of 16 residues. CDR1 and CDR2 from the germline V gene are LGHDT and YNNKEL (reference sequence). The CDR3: CASSQTPVSRPYEQYF. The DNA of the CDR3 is TGTGCCAGCAGCCAAACCCCGGTGTCGCGACCCTACGAGCAGTACTTC.

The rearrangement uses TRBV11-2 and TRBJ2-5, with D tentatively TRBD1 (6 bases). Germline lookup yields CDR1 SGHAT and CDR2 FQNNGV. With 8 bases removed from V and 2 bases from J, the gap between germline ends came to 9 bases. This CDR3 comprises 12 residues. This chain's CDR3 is CASLGTQETQYF. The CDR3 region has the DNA TGTGCCAGCCTGGGGACACAAGAGACCCAGTACTTC. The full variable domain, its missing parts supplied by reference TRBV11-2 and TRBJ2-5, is EAGVAQSPRYKIIEKRQSVAFWCNPISGHATLYWYQQILGQGPKLLIQFQNNGVVDDSQLPKDRFSAERLKGVDSTLKIQPAKLEDSAVYLCASLGTQETQYFGPGTRLLVL.

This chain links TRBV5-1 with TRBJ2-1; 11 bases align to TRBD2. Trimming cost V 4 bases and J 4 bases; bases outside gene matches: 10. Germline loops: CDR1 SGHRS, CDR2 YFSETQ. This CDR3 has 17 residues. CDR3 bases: TGCGCCAGCAGCCCTCGTCCGGGACTAGCGGCTTACAATGAGCAGTTCTTC. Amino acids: CASSPRPGLAAYNEQFF.

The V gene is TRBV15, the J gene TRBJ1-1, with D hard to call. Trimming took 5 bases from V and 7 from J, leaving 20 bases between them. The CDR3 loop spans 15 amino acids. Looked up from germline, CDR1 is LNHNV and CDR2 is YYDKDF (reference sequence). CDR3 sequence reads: CATSYSGTVGFEAFF. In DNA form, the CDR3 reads TGTGCCACCAGCTATAGCGGTACGGTCGGTTTTGAAGCTTTCTTT.

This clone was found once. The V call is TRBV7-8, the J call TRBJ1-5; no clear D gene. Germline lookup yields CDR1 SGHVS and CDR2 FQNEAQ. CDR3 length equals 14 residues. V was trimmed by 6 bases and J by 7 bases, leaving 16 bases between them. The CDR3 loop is CASSSLKAEQPQHF. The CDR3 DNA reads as TGTGCCAGCAGTTCTCTCAAGGCCGAACAGCCCCAGCATTTT.

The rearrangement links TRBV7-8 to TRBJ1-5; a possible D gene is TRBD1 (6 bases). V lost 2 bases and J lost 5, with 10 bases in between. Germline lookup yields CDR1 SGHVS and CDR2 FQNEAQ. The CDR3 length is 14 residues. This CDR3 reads CASSLFRGDQPQHF. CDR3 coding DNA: TGTGCCAGCAGCTTATTCAGGGGCGATCAGCCCCAGCATTTT.

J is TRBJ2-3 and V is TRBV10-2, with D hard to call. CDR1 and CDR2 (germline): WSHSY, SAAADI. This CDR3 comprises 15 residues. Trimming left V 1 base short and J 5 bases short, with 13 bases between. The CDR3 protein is CASSEFGSWGDTQYF. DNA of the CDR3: TGCGCCAGCAGTGAGTTTGGAAGTTGGGGAGATACGCAGTATTTT.

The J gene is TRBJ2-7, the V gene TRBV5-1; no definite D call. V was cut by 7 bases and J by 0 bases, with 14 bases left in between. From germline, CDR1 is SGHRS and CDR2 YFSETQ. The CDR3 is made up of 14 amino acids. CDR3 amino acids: CASRQQSTSYEQYF. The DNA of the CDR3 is TGCGCCAGCCGACAACAGAGTACCTCCTACGAGCAGTACTTC.

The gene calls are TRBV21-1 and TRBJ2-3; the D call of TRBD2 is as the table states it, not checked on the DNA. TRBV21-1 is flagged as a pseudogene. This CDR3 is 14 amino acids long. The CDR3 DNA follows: TGTGCCAGCAGCGGTTCGGGGGGGCCAGATACGCAGTATTTT. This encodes CASSGSGGPDTQYF.

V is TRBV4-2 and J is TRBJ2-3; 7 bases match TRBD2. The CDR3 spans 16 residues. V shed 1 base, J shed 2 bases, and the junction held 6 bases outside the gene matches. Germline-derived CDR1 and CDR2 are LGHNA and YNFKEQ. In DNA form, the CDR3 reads TGTGCCAGCAGCCAAGTTGGGGGAGGGACCACAGATACGCAGTATTTT. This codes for CASSQVGGGTTDTQYF.

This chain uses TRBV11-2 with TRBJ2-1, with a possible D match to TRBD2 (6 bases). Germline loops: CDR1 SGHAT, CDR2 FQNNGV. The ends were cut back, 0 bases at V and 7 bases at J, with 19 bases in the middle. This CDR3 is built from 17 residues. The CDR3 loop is CASSLDASRLALNEQFF. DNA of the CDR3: TGTGCCAGCAGCTTAGATGCTAGCCGGCTAGCGCTGAATGAGCAGTTCTTC.

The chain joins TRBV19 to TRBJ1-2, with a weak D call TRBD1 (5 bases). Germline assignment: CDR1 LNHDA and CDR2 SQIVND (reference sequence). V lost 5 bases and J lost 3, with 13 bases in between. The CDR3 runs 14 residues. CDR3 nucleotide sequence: TGTGCCAGTAGTCATGGGGCCGGGGACTATGGCTACACCTTC. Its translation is CASSHGAGDYGYTF.

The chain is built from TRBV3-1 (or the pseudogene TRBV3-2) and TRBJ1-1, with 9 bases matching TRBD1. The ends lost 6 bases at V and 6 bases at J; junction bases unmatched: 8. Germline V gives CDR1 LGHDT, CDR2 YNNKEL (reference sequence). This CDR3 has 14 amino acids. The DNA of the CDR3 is TGTGCCAGCAGACCACGACAGGGGGTTCCTGAAGCTTTCTTT. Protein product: CASRPRQGVPEAFF.

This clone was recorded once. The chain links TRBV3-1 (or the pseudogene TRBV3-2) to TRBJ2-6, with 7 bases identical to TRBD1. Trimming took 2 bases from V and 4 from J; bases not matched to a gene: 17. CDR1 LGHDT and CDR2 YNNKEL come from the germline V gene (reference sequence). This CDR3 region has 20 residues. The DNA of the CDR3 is TGTGCCAGCAGCCAACGTCTGGGGCGCAGGGGGTGGTCCGGGGCCAACGTCCTGACTTTC. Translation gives CASSQRLGRRGWSGANVLTF.

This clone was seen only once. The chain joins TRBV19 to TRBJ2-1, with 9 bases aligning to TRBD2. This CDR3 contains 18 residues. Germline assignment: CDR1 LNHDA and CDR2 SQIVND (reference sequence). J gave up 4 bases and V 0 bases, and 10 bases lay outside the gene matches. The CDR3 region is CASSIERGREGPYNEQFF. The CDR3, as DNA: TGTGCCAGTAGTATAGAGCGGGGGCGGGAGGGCCCTTACAATGAGCAGTTCTTC.

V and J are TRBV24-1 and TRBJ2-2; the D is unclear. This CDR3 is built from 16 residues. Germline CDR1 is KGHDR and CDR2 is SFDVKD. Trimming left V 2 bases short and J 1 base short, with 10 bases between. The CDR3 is CATSDSVNWNTGELFF. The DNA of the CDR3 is TGTGCCACCAGTGATTCAGTAAACTGGAACACCGGGGAGCTGTTTTTT.

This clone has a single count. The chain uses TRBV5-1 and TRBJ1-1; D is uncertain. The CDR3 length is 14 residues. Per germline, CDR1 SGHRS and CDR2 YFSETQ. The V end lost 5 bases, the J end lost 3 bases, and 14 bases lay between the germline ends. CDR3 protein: CASRLDTGDTEAFF. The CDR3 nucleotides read TGCGCCAGCAGATTAGACACTGGCGACACTGAAGCTTTCTTT.

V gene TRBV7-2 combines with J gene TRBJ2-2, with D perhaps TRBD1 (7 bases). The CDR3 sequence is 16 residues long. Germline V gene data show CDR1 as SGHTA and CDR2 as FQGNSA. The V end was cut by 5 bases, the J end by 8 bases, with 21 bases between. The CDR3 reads CASSPSALRGRGELFF. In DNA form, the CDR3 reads TGTGCCAGCAGCCCTAGCGCCCTAAGGGGGCGAGGGGAGCTGTTTTTT. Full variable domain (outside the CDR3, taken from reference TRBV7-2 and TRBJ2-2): GAGVSQSPSNKVTEKGKDVELRCDPISGHTALYWYRQSLGQGLEFLIYFQGNSAPDKSGLPSDRFSAERTGGSVSTLTIQRTQQEDSAVYLCASSPSALRGRGELFFGEGSRLTVL.

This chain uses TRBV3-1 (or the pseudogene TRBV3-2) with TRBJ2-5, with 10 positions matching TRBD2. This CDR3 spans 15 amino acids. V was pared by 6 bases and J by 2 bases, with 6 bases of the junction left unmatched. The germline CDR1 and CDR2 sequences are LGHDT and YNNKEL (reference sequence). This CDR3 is CASRPTSGVQETQYF. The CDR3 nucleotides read TGTGCCAGCAGACCAACTAGCGGGGTTCAAGAGACCCAGTACTTC.

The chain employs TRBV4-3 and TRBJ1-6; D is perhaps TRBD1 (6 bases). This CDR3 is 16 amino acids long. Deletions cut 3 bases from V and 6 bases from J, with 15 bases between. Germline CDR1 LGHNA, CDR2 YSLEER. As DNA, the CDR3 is TGCGCCAGCAGCCAGTCCACCAGGGGATCTAATTCACCCCTCCACTTT. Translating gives CASSQSTRGSNSPLHF.

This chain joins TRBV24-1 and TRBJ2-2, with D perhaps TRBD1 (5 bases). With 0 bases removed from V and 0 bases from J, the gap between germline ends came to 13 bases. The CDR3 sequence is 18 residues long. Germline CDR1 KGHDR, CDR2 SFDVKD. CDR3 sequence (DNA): TGTGCCACCAGTGATTTGGGACACGTTGATACGAACACCGGGGAGCTGTTTTTT. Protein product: CATSDLGHVDTNTGELFF.

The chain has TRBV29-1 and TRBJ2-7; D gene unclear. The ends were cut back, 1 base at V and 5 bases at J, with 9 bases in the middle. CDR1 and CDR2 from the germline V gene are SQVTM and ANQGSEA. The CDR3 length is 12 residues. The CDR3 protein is CSVEVSPHEQYF. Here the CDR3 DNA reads TGCAGCGTTGAAGTATCCCCCCACGAGCAGTACTTC.

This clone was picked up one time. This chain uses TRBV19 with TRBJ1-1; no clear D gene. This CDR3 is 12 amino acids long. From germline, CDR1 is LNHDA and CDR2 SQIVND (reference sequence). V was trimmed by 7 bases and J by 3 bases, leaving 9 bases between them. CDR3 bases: TGTGCCAGTATGGGTTTGTACACTGAAGCTTTCTTT. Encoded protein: CASMGLYTEAFF.

The CDR3 reads CASSQDSTGGARQPQHF. The CDR3 coding sequence is TGCGCCAGCAGCCAAGATTCTACGGGGGGCGCGAGGCAGCCCCAGCATTTT. V is TRBV4-3 and J is TRBJ1-5; maybe TRBD1 (6 bases). This CDR3 is 17 amino acids long. V was trimmed by 0 bases and J by 7 bases, leaving 19 bases between them. CDR1 LGHNA and CDR2 YSLEER come from the germline V gene.

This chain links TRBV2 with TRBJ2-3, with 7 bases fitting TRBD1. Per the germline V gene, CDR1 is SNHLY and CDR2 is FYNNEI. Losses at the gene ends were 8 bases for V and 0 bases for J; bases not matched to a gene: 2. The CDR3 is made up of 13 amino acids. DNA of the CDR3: TGTGCCAGCGAGGACAGGAGCACAGATACGCAGTATTTT. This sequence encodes CASEDRSTDTQYF.